This TCR beta chain was found in a study of T-cell memory formation after mild COVID-19. This clonotype was picked up a small number of times. TCRdb fed the 5' RACE reads into MiXCR, producing one record per CDR3 protein. The sample lists a few hundred thousand distinct CDR3 sequences; approximately 15% were seen once. After removal of 4 bases from V and 4 bases from J, the junction contained 12 bases not matched to a gene. The CDR3 consists of 16 residues. CDR1 MNHNY and CDR2 SVGAGI come from the germline V gene (reference sequence). Specimen: PBMCs or a T cell subset sorted from them (not recorded which). This sequence originates from a man aged 18 to 29 who had mild COVID-19 (a few samples of this study predate the infection). Cell type and time point are not known. The chain employs TRBV6-6 and TRBJ2-7; 8 bases fit TRBD2. The CDR3 spells CASSSLVVAGGYEQYF. CDR3 coding DNA: TGTGCCAGCAGTTCCCTCGTCGTGGCGGGGGGATACGAGCAGTACTTC.